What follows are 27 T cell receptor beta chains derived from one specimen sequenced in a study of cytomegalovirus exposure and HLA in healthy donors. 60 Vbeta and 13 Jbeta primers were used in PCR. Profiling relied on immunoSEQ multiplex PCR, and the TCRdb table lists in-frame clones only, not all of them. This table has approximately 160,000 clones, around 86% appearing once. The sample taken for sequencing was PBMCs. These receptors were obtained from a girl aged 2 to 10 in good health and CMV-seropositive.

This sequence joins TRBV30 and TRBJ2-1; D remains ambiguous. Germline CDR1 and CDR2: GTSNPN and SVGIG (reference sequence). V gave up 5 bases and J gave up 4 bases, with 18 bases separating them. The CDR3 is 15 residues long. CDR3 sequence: CAWWPTDSKYNEQFF. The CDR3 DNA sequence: TGTGCCTGGTGGCCTACCGACTCGAAGTACAATGAGCAGTTCTTC.

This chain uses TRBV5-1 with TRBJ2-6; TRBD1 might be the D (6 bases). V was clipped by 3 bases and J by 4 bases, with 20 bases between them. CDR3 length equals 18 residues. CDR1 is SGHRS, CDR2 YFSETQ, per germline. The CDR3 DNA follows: TGCGCCAGCAGCTCGAGAGAGACAGGAGTATCCGGGGCCAACGTCCTGACTTTC. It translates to CASSSRETGVSGANVLTF.

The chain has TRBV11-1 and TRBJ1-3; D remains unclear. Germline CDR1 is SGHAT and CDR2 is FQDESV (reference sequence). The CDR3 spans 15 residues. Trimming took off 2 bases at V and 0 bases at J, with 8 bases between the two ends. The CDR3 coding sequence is TGTGCCAGCAGCTTATGGCAGGACTCTGGAAACACCATATATTTT. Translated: CASSLWQDSGNTIYF.

Here the CDR3 reads CSVDSTPYEQYF. CDR3 nucleotides: TGCAGCGTTGATTCTACTCCCTACGAGCAGTACTTC. The chain links TRBV29-1 to TRBJ2-5; no clear D gene. The better agreement between TRBJ2-7 and the DNA end casts doubt on the J call. Germline loops: CDR1 SQVTM, CDR2 ANQGSEA. This CDR3 is 12 amino acids long.

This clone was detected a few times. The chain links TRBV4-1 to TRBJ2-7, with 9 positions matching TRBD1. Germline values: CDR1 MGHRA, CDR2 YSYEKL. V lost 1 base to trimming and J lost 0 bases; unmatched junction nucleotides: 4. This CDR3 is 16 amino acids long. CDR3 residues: CASSQAPGQGSYEQYF. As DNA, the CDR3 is TGCGCCAGCAGCCAAGCTCCGGGACAGGGCTCCTACGAGCAGTACTTC.

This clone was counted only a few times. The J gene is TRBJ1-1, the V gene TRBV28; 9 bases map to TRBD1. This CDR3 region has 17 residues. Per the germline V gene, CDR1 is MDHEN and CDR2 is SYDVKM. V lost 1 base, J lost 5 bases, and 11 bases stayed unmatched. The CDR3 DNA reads TGTGCCAGCAGTTTATCCCCCATAGGACAGGGGATGACTGAAGCTTTCTTT. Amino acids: CASSLSPIGQGMTEAFF.

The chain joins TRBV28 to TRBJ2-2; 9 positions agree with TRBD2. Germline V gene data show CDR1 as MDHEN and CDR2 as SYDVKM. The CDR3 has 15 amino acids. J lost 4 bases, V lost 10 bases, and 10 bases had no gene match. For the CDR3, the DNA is TGTGCCACCGAGGGTAGCGGGAGCGGCACCGGGGAGCTGTTTTTT. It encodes CATEGSGSGTGELFF.

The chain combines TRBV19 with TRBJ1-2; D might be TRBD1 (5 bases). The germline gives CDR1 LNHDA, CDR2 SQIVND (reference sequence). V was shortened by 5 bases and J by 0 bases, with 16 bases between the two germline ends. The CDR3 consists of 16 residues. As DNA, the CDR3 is TGTGCCAGTAGTTTGGTGGGGACGGGAGCTAACTATGGCTACACCTTC. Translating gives CASSLVGTGANYGYTF.

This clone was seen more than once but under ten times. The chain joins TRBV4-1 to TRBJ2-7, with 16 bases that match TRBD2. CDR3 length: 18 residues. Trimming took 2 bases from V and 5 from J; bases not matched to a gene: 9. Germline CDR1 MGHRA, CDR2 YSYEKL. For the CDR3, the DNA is TGCGCCAGCAGCCAACCGGGACTAGCGGGAGGGCCTGGGGACGAGCAGTACTTC. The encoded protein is CASSQPGLAGGPGDEQYF.

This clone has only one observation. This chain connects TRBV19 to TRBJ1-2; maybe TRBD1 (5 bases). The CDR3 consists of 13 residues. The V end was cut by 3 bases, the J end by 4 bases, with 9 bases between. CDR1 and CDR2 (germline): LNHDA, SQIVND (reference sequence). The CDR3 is CASSIQGIYGYTF. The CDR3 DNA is TGTGCCAGTAGTATCCAGGGCATCTATGGCTACACCTTC.

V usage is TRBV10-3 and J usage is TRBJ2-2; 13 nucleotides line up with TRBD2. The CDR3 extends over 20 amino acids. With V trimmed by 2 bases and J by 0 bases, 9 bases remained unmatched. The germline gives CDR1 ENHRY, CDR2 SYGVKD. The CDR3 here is CAISEPGLAGVTPNTGELFF. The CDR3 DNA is TGTGCCATCAGTGAGCCCGGACTAGCGGGAGTGACGCCGAACACCGGGGAGCTGTTTTTT.

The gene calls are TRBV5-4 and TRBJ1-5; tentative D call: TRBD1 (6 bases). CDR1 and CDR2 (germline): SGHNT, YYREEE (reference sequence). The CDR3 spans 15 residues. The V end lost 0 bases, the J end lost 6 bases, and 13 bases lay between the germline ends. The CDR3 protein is CASSLDKGVGQPQHF. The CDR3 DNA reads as TGTGCCAGCAGCTTGGATAAGGGGGTGGGTCAGCCCCAGCATTTT.

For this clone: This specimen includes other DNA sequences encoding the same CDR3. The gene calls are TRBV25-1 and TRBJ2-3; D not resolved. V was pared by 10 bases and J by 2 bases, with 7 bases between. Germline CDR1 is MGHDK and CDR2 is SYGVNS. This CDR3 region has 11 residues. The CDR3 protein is CATSYTDTQYF. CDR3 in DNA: TGTGCCACTTCTTACACAGATACGCAGTATTTT.

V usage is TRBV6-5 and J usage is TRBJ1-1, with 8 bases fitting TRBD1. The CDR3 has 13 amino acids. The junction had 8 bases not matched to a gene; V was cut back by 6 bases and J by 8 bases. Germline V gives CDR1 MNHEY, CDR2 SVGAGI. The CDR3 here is CASSDGRGPEAFF. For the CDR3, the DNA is TGTGCCAGCAGCGATGGCAGGGGGCCCGAAGCTTTCTTT.

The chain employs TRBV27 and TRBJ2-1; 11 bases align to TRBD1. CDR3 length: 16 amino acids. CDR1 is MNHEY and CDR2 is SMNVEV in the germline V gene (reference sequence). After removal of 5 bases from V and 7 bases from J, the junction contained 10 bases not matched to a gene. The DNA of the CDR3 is TGTGCCAGCAGTATCAGCCGGGACAGGGGGAGGAATGAGCAGTTCTTC. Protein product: CASSISRDRGRNEQFF.

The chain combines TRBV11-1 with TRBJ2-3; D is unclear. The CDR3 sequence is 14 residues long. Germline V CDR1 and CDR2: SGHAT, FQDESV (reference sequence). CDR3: CVLLLVPSTDTQYF. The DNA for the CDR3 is TGTGTTTTACTGCTTGTGCCTAGCACAGATACGCAGTATTTT.

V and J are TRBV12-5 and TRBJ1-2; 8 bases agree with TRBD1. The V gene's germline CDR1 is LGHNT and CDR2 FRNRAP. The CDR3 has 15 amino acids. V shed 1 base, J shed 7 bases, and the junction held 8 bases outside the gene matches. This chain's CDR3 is CASGLDPTGVGGYTF. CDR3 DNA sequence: TGTGCTAGTGGTTTGGACCCGACAGGGGTTGGTGGCTACACCTTC.

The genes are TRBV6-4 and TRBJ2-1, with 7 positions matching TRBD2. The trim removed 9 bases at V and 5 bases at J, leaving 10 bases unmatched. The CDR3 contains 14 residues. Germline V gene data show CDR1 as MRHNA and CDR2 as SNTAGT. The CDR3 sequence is CARGTTGSDNEQFF. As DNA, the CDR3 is TGTGCCAGGGGGACTACGGGGTCGGACAATGAGCAGTTCTTC.

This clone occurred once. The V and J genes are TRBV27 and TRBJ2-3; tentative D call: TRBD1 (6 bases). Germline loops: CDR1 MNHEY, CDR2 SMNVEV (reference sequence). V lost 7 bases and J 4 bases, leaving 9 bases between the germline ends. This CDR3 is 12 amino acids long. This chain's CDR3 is CASTNRADTQYF. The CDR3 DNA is TGTGCCAGCACCAACAGGGCAGATACGCAGTATTTT.

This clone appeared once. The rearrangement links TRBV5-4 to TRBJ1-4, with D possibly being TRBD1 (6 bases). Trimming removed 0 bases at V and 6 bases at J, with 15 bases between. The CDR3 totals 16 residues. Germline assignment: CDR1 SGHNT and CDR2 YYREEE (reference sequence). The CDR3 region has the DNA TGTGCCAGCAGCTTGGTTCGGGGGGCGGTTCATGAAAAACTGTTTTTT. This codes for CASSLVRGAVHEKLFF.

The CDR3 loop is CASSLRREIGNTIYF. The CDR3 DNA follows: TGTGCCAGCAGCTTACGCCGGGAGATTGGAAACACCATATATTTT. The V call is TRBV7-8, the J call TRBJ1-3; D remains ambiguous. V was shortened by 2 bases and J by 3 bases, with 11 bases between the two germline ends. The CDR3 contains 15 residues. The germline V gene encodes CDR1 SGHVS and CDR2 FQNEAQ.

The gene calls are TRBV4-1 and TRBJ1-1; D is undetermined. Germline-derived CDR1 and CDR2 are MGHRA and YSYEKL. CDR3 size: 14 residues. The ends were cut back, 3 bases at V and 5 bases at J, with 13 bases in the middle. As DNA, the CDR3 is TGCGCCAGCAGCCACTCTATTGGGCGAACTGAAGCTTTCTTT. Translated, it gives CASSHSIGRTEAFF.

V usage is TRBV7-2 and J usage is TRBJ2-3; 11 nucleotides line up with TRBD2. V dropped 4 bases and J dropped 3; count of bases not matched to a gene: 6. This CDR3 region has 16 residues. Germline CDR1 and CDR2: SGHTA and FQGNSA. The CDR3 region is CASSSRTSGLTDTQYF. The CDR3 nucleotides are TGTGCCAGCAGCTCCCGGACTAGCGGGCTAACAGATACGCAGTATTTT. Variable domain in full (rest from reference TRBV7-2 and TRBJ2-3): GAGVSQSPSNKVTEKGKDVELRCDPISGHTALYWYRQSLGQGLEFLIYFQGNSAPDKSGLPSDRFSAERTGGSVSTLTIQRTQQEDSAVYLCASSSRTSGLTDTQYFGPGTRLTVL.

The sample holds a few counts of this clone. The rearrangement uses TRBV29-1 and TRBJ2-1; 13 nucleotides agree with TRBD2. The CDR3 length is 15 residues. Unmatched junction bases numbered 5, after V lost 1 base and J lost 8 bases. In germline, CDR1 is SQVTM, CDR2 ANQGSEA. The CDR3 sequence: CSVEGGLAGDDEQFF. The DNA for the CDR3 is TGCAGCGTTGAAGGTGGACTAGCGGGAGACGATGAGCAGTTCTTC.

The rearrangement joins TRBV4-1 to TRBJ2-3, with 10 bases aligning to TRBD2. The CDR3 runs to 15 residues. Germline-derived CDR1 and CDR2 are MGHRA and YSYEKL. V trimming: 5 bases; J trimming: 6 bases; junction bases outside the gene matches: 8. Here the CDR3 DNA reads TGCGCCAGCAGCAAAACTAGCGGGATCAGGGATACGCAGTATTTT. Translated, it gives CASSKTSGIRDTQYF.

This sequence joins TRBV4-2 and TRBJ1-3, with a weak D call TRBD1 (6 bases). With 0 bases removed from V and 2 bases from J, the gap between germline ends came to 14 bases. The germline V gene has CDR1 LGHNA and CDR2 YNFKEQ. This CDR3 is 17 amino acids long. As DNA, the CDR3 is TGTGCCAGCAGCCAAGATAAGGGGGACCCAACTGGAAACACCATATATTTT. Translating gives CASSQDKGDPTGNTIYF.

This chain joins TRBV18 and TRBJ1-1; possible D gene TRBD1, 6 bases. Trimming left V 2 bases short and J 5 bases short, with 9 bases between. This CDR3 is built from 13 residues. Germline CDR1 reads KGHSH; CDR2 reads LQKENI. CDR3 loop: CASSPRGSTEAFF. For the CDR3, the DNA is TGTGCCAGCTCACCAAGGGGGAGTACTGAAGCTTTCTTT.